This TCR beta chain was recovered during a study of OX40 agonist ivuxolimab in advanced cancers. On the study more broadly: Aged roughly 20 to 85 with a mean of 60 years, they were under 85% male. Checkpoint inhibitors had been given previously to approximately 41% of patients.

Broader study findings: Clonal expansion by week 6 occurred in CD4+ and CD8+ blood T cells (at 0.1 to 3.0 mg/kg).

CDR3 length: 18 residues. Losses at the gene ends were 3 bases for V and 0 bases for J; bases not matched to a gene: 12. The V gene's germline CDR1 is LNHNV and CDR2 YYDKDF (reference sequence). Clones were sequenced by immunoSEQ multiplex PCR, and TCRdb holds only the in-frame ones, with some missing. The sample has 54,000 or so clones, over 75% seen once. The investigators sampled blood at baseline, at cycle 4 day 1, and at cycle 7 day 1. This clone has a single count. No antigen is known for it. This TCR derives from an adult with an advanced solid tumor such as melanoma, head and neck, liver or kidney cancer. The chain carries TRBV15 and TRBJ2-3; TRBD2 matches 7 bases. The sequenced sample was CD4+ or CD8+ T cells sorted from blood, obtained in a trial of the OX40 agonist ivuxolimab. This chain's CDR3 is CATSRSLGGLPSTDTQYF. The CDR3 coding sequence is TGTGCCACCAGCAGGAGCCTCGGGGGGTTACCTAGCACAGATACGCAGTATTTT.